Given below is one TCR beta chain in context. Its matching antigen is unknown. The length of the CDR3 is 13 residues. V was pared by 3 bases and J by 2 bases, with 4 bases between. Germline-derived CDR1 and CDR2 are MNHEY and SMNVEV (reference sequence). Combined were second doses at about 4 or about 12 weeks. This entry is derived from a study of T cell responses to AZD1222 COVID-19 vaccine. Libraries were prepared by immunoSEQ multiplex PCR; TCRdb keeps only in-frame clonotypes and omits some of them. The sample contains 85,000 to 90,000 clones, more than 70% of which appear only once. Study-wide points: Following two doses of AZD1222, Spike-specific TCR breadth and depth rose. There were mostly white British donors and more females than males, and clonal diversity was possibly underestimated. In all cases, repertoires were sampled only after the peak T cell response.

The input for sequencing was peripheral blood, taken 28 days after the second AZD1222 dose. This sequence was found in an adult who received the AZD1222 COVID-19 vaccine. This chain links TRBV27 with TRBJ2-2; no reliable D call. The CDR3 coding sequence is TGTGCCAGCAGTTTGTCCAACACCGGGGAGCTGTTTTTT. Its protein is CASSLSNTGELFF.